One and the same sample provided the 24 T cell receptor beta chains below, sequenced in a study of identical twins. MiXCR, applied by TCRdb to the 5' RACE reads, yields one record per CDR3 protein. The table shows around 530,000 distinct CDR3 sequences, with roughly 15% occurring only once. These data are also associated with another study on yellow fever vaccine responses in identical twins.

The sequenced sample consisted of CD4+ T cells sorted from blood. These receptors all come from a woman younger than 30 in good health.

The chain joins TRBV5-5 to TRBJ2-5, with 9 nucleotides matching TRBD1. The CDR3 extends over 16 amino acids. Germline CDR1 reads SGHKS; CDR2 reads YYEKEE (reference sequence). V lost 1 base and J lost 5; bases outside the gene matches: 9. The CDR3 protein is CASSLSGTGIPETQYF. CDR3 DNA sequence: TGTGCCAGCAGCTTGAGTGGGACAGGGATACCGGAGACCCAGTACTTC.

The rearrangement links TRBV12-3 or TRBV12-4 to TRBJ2-3; TRBD2 aligns across 12 bases. J was trimmed by 5 bases and V by 7 bases; bases with no gene match: 13. The CDR3 runs to 17 residues. The CDR3 region is CASTPGPSGRAEDTQYF. The DNA of the CDR3 is TGTGCCAGCACCCCTGGGCCTAGCGGGAGGGCCGAAGATACGCAGTATTTT.

The rearrangement uses TRBV5-1 and TRBJ2-1; no definite D call. V gave up 4 bases and J gave up 6 bases, with 11 bases separating them. The CDR3 spans 13 residues. Germline CDR1 SGHRS, CDR2 YFSETQ. CDR3: CASSPAAINEQFF. In nucleotides, the CDR3 is TGCGCCAGCAGCCCCGCGGCTATCAATGAGCAGTTCTTC.

The chain carries TRBV12-3 or TRBV12-4 and TRBJ2-2, with 7 bases identical to TRBD1. CDR3 size: 16 residues. The V segment lost 6 bases and the J segment 5 bases; nucleotides outside the gene matches: 12. CDR3 sequence: CASRILGQVTTGELFF. For the CDR3, the DNA is TGTGCCAGCAGGATCCTCGGACAGGTGACGACCGGGGAGCTGTTTTTT.

The sample holds a few counts of this clonotype. The chain uses TRBV5-1 and TRBJ2-3; 9 bases align to TRBD2. V was clipped by 0 bases and J by 2 bases; unmatched bases: 4. There are 16 residues in the CDR3. Per the germline V gene, CDR1 is SGHRS and CDR2 is YFSETQ. This CDR3 reads CASSLGLAELTDTQYF. For the CDR3, the DNA is TGCGCCAGCAGCTTGGGACTAGCGGAACTCACAGATACGCAGTATTTT. The full variable domain, completed using reference TRBV5-1 and TRBJ2-3, is KAGVTQTPRYLIKTRGQQVTLSCSPISGHRSVSWYQQTPGQGLQFLFEYFSETQRNKGNFPGRFSGRQFSNSRSEMNVSTLELGDSALYLCASSLGLAELTDTQYFGPGTRLTVL.

This clonotype was seen just once. This chain joins TRBV6-2 or TRBV6-3 and TRBJ2-1, with 7 bases aligning to TRBD1. J was trimmed by 4 bases and V by 6 bases; bases with no gene match: 6. Looked up from germline, CDR1 is MNHEY and CDR2 is SVGEGT. The CDR3 covers 14 residues. Written as DNA, the CDR3 is TGTGCCAGCAGACCAGGGGGTACGTACAATGAGCAGTTCTTC. Its protein product is CASRPGGTYNEQFF.

V gene TRBV10-3 combines with J gene TRBJ2-1; D unclear. V shed 2 bases and J shed 4 bases, with 6 bases lying between them. The CDR3 is 13 amino acids. Germline CDR1 and CDR2: ENHRY and SYGVKD. In DNA form, the CDR3 reads TGTGCCATCAGTGAGAGAGATTACAATGAGCAGTTCTTC. It codes for CAISERDYNEQFF.

The V gene is TRBV29-1, the J gene TRBJ1-1; D unresolved. Germline V gene lookup returns CDR1 SQVTM and CDR2 ANQGSEA. Trimming removed 4 bases from V and 1 base from J, with 13 bases in between. CDR3 size: 14 residues. The CDR3 coding sequence is TGCAGCGTTGGCCCCCTCCGACAGAACACTGAAGCTTTCTTT. Its protein is CSVGPLRQNTEAFF.

The sample holds one count of this clonotype. The chain has TRBV27 and TRBJ2-7; 8 nucleotides agree with TRBD2. CDR3 length: 16 residues. V lost 2 bases and J lost 5; bases outside the gene matches: 11. Per germline, CDR1 MNHEY and CDR2 SMNVEV (reference sequence). Here the CDR3 DNA reads TGTGCCAGCAGTTTACTACACGGACTAGCTTTCAACGAGCAGTACTTC. Translating gives CASSLLHGLAFNEQYF.

The rearrangement joins TRBV6-2 or TRBV6-3 to TRBJ1-2; 8 bases agree with TRBD1. V lost 0 bases, J lost 4 bases, and 4 bases stayed unmatched. The CDR3 runs to 15 residues. Germline CDR1 MNHEY, CDR2 SVGEGT. The CDR3 DNA sequence: TGTGCCAGCAGTTACTCCGACAGGGGAGCCTATGGCTACACCTTC. Its protein is CASSYSDRGAYGYTF.

The chain uses TRBV5-1 and TRBJ2-5, with 14 bases aligning to TRBD2. With V trimmed by 4 bases and J by 2 bases, 10 bases remained unmatched. There are 18 residues in the CDR3. Germline V CDR1 and CDR2: SGHRS, YFSETQ. Here the CDR3 reads CASSTPKGLAGEQETQYF. In DNA, the CDR3 is TGCGCCAGCAGCACCCCCAAGGGACTAGCGGGAGAACAAGAGACCCAGTACTTC.

The V and J genes are TRBV12-3 or TRBV12-4 and TRBJ2-3; D may match TRBD1 or TRBD2 (6 bases each). The CDR3 is 14 amino acids. Between the trimmed V and J ends, which lost 9 bases and 4 bases, there was a span of 17 bases. The CDR3 protein is CASQQWGAADTQYF. The CDR3 DNA follows: TGTGCCAGTCAACAGTGGGGGGCCGCAGATACGCAGTATTTT.

This clonotype was seen more than once but under ten times. V usage is TRBV20-1 and J usage is TRBJ2-5; 7 bases are shared with TRBD1. Germline trimming cut 1 base from V and 6 bases from J; bases unmatched to any gene: 8. This CDR3 region has 14 residues. Germline assignment: CDR1 DFQATT and CDR2 SNEGSKA (reference sequence). CDR3 nucleotides: TGCAGTGCTAGAGCTGAGGGGGCAGGAAAGACCCAGTACTTC. It yields the protein CSARAEGAGKTQYF.

This chain joins TRBV5-1 and TRBJ2-2, with 9 bases lining up with TRBD1. CDR1 SGHRS and CDR2 YFSETQ come from the germline V gene. The CDR3 is 16 residues long. The V gene end was trimmed by 1 base and the J gene end by 4 bases; junction bases not matched to a gene: 5. CDR3 nucleotide sequence: TGCGCCAGCAGCTTGAGGGGACAGGGAGGCACCGGGGAGCTGTTTTTT. Protein product: CASSLRGQGGTGELFF.

The chain carries TRBV11-2 and TRBJ2-2; possible D gene TRBD1, 6 bases. The germline V gene has CDR1 SGHAT and CDR2 FQNNGV. The V gene lost 5 bases and the J gene lost 1 base, with 17 bases spanning the gap. The CDR3 totals 17 residues. The CDR3 DNA follows: TGTGCCAGCAGCCACCAAGGGGGACAAGTGAACACCGGGGAGCTGTTTTTT. Its protein product is CASSHQGGQVNTGELFF.

The chain employs TRBV5-1 and TRBJ2-1; 7 positions match TRBD2. The V segment lost 4 bases and the J segment 8 bases; nucleotides outside the gene matches: 12. CDR1 is SGHRS, CDR2 YFSETQ, per germline. CDR3 length: 15 amino acids. The CDR3 DNA sequence: TGCGCCAGCAGCCCAAGGGCAGCGGGAAGGGATGAGCAGTTCTTC. This translates into CASSPRAAGRDEQFF.

This rearrangement joins TRBV5-1 to TRBJ2-3; TRBD2 matches at 9 bases. Germline assignment: CDR1 SGHRS and CDR2 YFSETQ. The CDR3 has 15 residues. Germline trimming cut 4 bases from V and 1 base from J; bases unmatched to any gene: 4. DNA for the CDR3: TGCGCCAGCAGCCCCAAGCGGGGGGGCACAGATACGCAGTATTTT. It specifies CASSPKRGGTDTQYF.

The chain has TRBV11-2 and TRBJ2-5; D possibly corresponds to TRBD1 (5 bases). The V end was cut by 0 bases, the J end by 2 bases, with 22 bases between. The CDR3 is made up of 19 amino acids. Germline assignment: CDR1 SGHAT and CDR2 FQNNGV. The CDR3 sequence: CASSLENGQSPKVQETQYF. The DNA of the CDR3 is TGTGCCAGCAGCTTAGAAAACGGACAAAGCCCCAAGGTACAAGAGACCCAGTACTTC.

This rearrangement joins TRBV5-1 to TRBJ2-1; D not resolved. Germline CDR1 and CDR2: SGHRS and YFSETQ. V lost 0 bases and J 4 bases, leaving 8 bases between the germline ends. The CDR3 totals 14 residues. The DNA of the CDR3 is TGCGCCAGCAGCTTGGTGGGCCTATACAATGAGCAGTTCTTC. Its translation: CASSLVGLYNEQFF. The full variable domain, completed using reference TRBV5-1 and TRBJ2-1, is KAGVTQTPRYLIKTRGQQVTLSCSPISGHRSVSWYQQTPGQGLQFLFEYFSETQRNKGNFPGRFSGRQFSNSRSEMNVSTLELGDSALYLCASSLVGLYNEQFFGPGTRLTVL.

The V call is TRBV9, the J call TRBJ2-3; 14 bases match TRBD2. This CDR3 spans 16 amino acids. Per the germline V gene, CDR1 is SGDLS and CDR2 is YYNGEE. V trimming: 0 bases; J trimming: 10 bases; junction bases outside the gene matches: 7. This chain's CDR3 is CASSVDLGTSGRSQYF. DNA of the CDR3: TGTGCCAGCAGCGTAGATCTTGGGACTAGCGGGAGATCGCAGTATTTT.

The V call is TRBV28, the J call TRBJ2-3; D unresolved. The CDR3 has 12 residues. CDR1 and CDR2 from the germline V gene are MDHEN and SYDVKM. Trimming pared 5 bases from V and 6 bases from J, leaving 9 bases between. CDR3 bases: TGTGCCAGCAGTACCTTTTCGGATACGCAGTATTTT. Encoded protein: CASSTFSDTQYF.

This clonotype was detected only a few times. The rearrangement uses TRBV29-1 and TRBJ1-3, with a possible D match to TRBD1 (6 bases). The V and J ends lost 7 bases and 0 bases respectively, with 16 bases between them. The CDR3 length is 15 residues. Germline-derived CDR1 and CDR2 are SQVTM and ANQGSEA. The CDR3 sequence: CSARTEESSGNTIYF. Written as DNA, the CDR3 is TGCAGCGCAAGGACAGAAGAGAGCTCTGGAAACACCATATATTTT.

The chain couples TRBV3-1 to TRBJ2-4; D gene unclear. Germline values: CDR1 LGHDT, CDR2 YNNKEL (reference sequence). The CDR3 has 14 residues. Trimming left V 3 bases short and J 9 bases short, with 15 bases between. CDR3 in amino acids: CASSQGLTWAIQYF. In DNA form, the CDR3 reads TGTGCCAGCAGCCAGGGCCTAACTTGGGCCATTCAGTACTTC.

This clonotype was recorded a few times. This sequence joins TRBV6-6 and TRBJ1-1; D is ambiguous. The CDR3 runs 12 residues. Trimming left V 5 bases short and J 4 bases short, with 8 bases between. Germline values: CDR1 MNHNY, CDR2 SVGAGI (reference sequence). The CDR3 region is CASSKDPTEAFF. DNA of the CDR3: TGTGCCAGCAGTAAAGACCCCACTGAAGCTTTCTTT.